Shown below are 7 T cell receptor beta chains from a single sample sequenced in a study of blood T cell repertoires in COVID-19. Generated by immunoSEQ multiplex PCR, the TCRdb table keeps only in-frame clones and is missing some. The repertoire holds a few hundred thousand clones, with around 88% as singletons. Sequencing was done on a sample of peripheral blood. The receptor set was obtained from a woman in her twenties or thirties who had recovered from COVID-19.

This chain joins TRBV29-1 and TRBJ2-3; the match to TRBD1 covers 7 bases. The CDR3 runs 14 residues. The V gene end was trimmed by 3 bases and the J gene end by 8 bases; junction bases not matched to a gene: 11. Per germline, CDR1 SQVTM and CDR2 ANQGSEA. CDR3 loop: CSVDDRGRSGTQYF. CDR3 nucleotides: TGCAGCGTTGATGATAGGGGGCGATCGGGTACGCAGTATTTT.

V usage is TRBV30 and J usage is TRBJ1-2; D is unresolved. Germline V gives CDR1 GTSNPN, CDR2 SVGIG (reference sequence). The V and J ends lost 3 bases and 1 base respectively, with 6 bases between them. The CDR3 sequence is 12 residues long. CDR3 amino acids: CAWRIGNYGYTF. For the CDR3, the DNA is TGTGCCTGGAGGATCGGTAACTATGGCTACACCTTC.

The genes are TRBV28 and TRBJ1-6; TRBD1 is a possible D gene (6 bases). The germline CDR1 and CDR2 sequences are MDHEN and SYDVKM. CDR3 length equals 15 residues. V lost 5 bases to trimming and J lost 11 bases, with 19 bases between them. CDR3 coding DNA: TGTGCCAGCAGTCGCCCCGGGACAACCGTACCACCCCTCCACTTT. Its protein product is CASSRPGTTVPPLHF. Filled out from reference TRBV28 and TRBJ1-6, the complete variable domain reads DVKVTQSSRYLVKRTGEKVFLECVQDMDHENMFWYRQDPGLGLRLIYFSYDVKMKEKGDIPEGYSVSREKKERFSLILESASTNQTSMYLCASSRPGTTVPPLHFGNGTRLTVT.

This chain joins TRBV3-1 (or the pseudogene TRBV3-2) and TRBJ2-3; 10 bases are shared with TRBD2. V was clipped by 3 bases and J by 0 bases; unmatched bases: 6. CDR3 size: 17 residues. Germline assignment: CDR1 LGHDT and CDR2 YNNKEL (reference sequence). CDR3 sequence: CASSHRRTSGSTDTQYF. In DNA form, the CDR3 reads TGTGCCAGCAGCCACCGGAGGACTAGCGGCAGCACAGATACGCAGTATTTT.

The J gene is TRBJ1-3, the V gene TRBV30; D unclear. CDR1 GTSNPN and CDR2 SVGIG come from the germline V gene (reference sequence). This CDR3 comprises 13 residues. V shed 4 bases and J shed 2 bases, with 9 bases lying between them. The CDR3 protein is CAWTVETGNTIYF. The CDR3 DNA is TGTGCCTGGACCGTAGAAACTGGAAACACCATATATTTT.

This chain connects TRBV6-5 to TRBJ2-5; 8 bases agree with TRBD2. The ends lost 0 bases at V and 5 bases at J; junction bases unmatched: 2. The length of the CDR3 is 14 residues. Per germline, CDR1 MNHEY and CDR2 SVGAGI. CDR3 in DNA: TGTGCCAGCAGTTACTCACCTAGCGGGGAGACCCAGTACTTC. Amino acid sequence: CASSYSPSGETQYF.

The chain has TRBV4-3 and TRBJ2-7; 10 positions agree with TRBD1. There are 15 residues in the CDR3. Germline loops: CDR1 LGHNA, CDR2 YSLEER. Trimming took 2 bases from V and 2 from J; bases not matched to a gene: 3. CDR3 in amino acids: CASSQRQGAAYEQYF. CDR3 in DNA: TGCGCCAGCAGCCAACGACAGGGGGCGGCCTACGAGCAGTACTTC.